These 29 T cell receptor beta chains came from one sample sequenced in a study of cytomegalovirus exposure and HLA in healthy donors. PCR was performed using 60 Vbeta and 13 Jbeta primers. The table came from immunoSEQ multiplex PCR; TCRdb's copy has only in-frame clones and leaves some out. The data contain 150,000 to 200,000 clones, about 79% of them singletons. The sample taken for sequencing was PBMCs. The receptor set was obtained from a woman aged 45-65 years in good health and CMV-seropositive.

V and J are TRBV5-1 and TRBJ2-1, with 9 bases aligning to TRBD1. The CDR3 has 16 residues. Germline CDR1 and CDR2: SGHRS and YFSETQ. Trimming cost V 0 bases and J 4 bases; bases outside gene matches: 5. CDR3 sequence: CASSLEAGTGYNEQFF. The CDR3, as DNA: TGCGCCAGCAGCTTGGAGGCCGGGACAGGGTACAATGAGCAGTTCTTC.

The J gene is TRBJ2-1, the V gene TRBV25-1, with D maybe TRBD2 (5 bases). The CDR3 has 15 residues. Germline CDR1 MGHDK, CDR2 SYGVNS. V was shortened by 3 bases and J by 4 bases, with 13 bases between the two germline ends. CDR3 amino acids: CASSEAGKMYNEQFF. DNA for the CDR3: TGTGCCAGCAGTGAGGCCGGGAAAATGTACAATGAGCAGTTCTTC. Combining the CDR3 with reference TRBV25-1 and TRBJ2-1 gives the whole variable domain EADIYQTPRYLVIGTGKKITLECSQTMGHDKMYWYQQDPGMELHLIHYSYGVNSTEKGDLSSESTVSRIRTEHFPLTLESARPSHTSQYLCASSEAGKMYNEQFFGPGTRLTVL.

The chain combines TRBV12-1 with TRBJ2-6; the table's TRBD1 call for D was not verified on the DNA. TRBV12-1 is flagged as a pseudogene. The CDR3 totals 15 residues. CDR3 nucleotides: TGTGCCAGCAGCCCAGGGGGCGCTGGGGCCAACGTCCTGACTTTC. Its translation: CASSPGGAGANVLTF.

Regarding this clone: Different DNA sequences within this sample yield the same CDR3. V gene TRBV7-9 combines with J gene TRBJ1-2; TRBD1 matches at 9 bases. The CDR3 consists of 13 residues. Germline CDR1 and CDR2: SEHNR and FQNEAQ (reference sequence). V dropped 1 base and J dropped 8; count of bases not matched to a gene: 2. The CDR3 loop is CASSLGTGDGYTF. In nucleotides, the CDR3 is TGTGCCAGCAGCTTAGGGACAGGGGACGGCTACACCTTC. Together with reference TRBV7-9 and TRBJ1-2, the CDR3 gives the full variable domain: DTGVSQNPRHKITKRGQNVTFRCDPISEHNRLYWYRQTLGQGPEFLTYFQNEAQLEKSRLLSDRFSAERPKGSFSTLEIQRTEQGDSAMYLCASSLGTGDGYTFGSGTRLTVV.

This chain links TRBV15 with TRBJ1-1, with a weak D call TRBD1 (6 bases). The CDR3 totals 14 residues. V dropped 0 bases and J dropped 6 bases, with 11 bases sitting between them. Germline CDR1 is LNHNV and CDR2 is YYDKDF (reference sequence). CDR3 amino acids: CATSRDRGWSEAFF. The CDR3 region has the DNA TGTGCCACCAGCAGAGATAGGGGGTGGTCTGAAGCTTTCTTT.

A few counts support this clone. The chain combines TRBV10-3 with TRBJ2-1, with 10 bases lining up with TRBD1. Germline CDR1 ENHRY, CDR2 SYGVKD. V shed 7 bases, J shed 4 bases, and the junction held 7 bases outside the gene matches. CDR3 length equals 15 residues. The DNA of the CDR3 is TGTGCCATCACCAAGACAGGGGGCAAATACAATGAGCAGTTCTTC. It encodes CAITKTGGKYNEQFF.

J is TRBJ2-3 and V is TRBV7-9; maybe TRBD2 (6 bases). The germline gives CDR1 SEHNR, CDR2 FQNEAQ (reference sequence). V lost 3 bases and J 5 bases, leaving 15 bases between the germline ends. The CDR3 extends over 15 amino acids. CDR3 residues: CASSFQGGVGDTQYF. CDR3 nucleotide sequence: TGTGCCAGCAGCTTCCAGGGCGGGGTGGGAGATACGCAGTATTTT.

J is TRBJ1-1 and V is TRBV12-5, with unresolved D. Trimming shortened V by 6 bases and J by 3 bases, and 11 bases separated the two germline ends. The CDR3 has 13 amino acids. The germline V gene has CDR1 LGHNT and CDR2 FRNRAP. The CDR3 is CASGLREDTEAFF. CDR3 nucleotide sequence: TGTGCTAGTGGCCTGAGGGAGGACACTGAAGCTTTCTTT.

Here the CDR3 reads CASSYSYGVGNEQFF. CDR3 in DNA: TGTGCCAGCAGTTACAGCTACGGGGTGGGCAATGAGCAGTTCTTC. This chain connects TRBV6-6 to TRBJ2-1, with a possible D match to TRBD2 (5 bases). The germline gives CDR1 MNHNY, CDR2 SVGAGI (reference sequence). Trimming took 2 bases from V and 6 from J, leaving 14 bases between them. This CDR3 comprises 15 residues.

V gene TRBV6-5 combines with J gene TRBJ2-7; 7 bases match TRBD2. In germline, CDR1 is MNHEY, CDR2 SVGAGI. V was pared by 7 bases and J by 2 bases, with 8 bases of the junction left unmatched. The length of the CDR3 is 14 residues. CDR3 nucleotide sequence: TGTGCCAGCAACCACGGGCGGGGGACCTACGAGCAGTACTTC. Translation gives CASNHGRGTYEQYF.

The chain recombines TRBV28 with TRBJ2-3, with D unresolved. The CDR3 sequence is 16 residues long. V was pared by 5 bases and J by 1 base, with 16 bases between. Germline V gene sequence: CDR1 MDHEN, CDR2 SYDVKM. In DNA form, the CDR3 reads TGTGCCAGCAGTGACCCGGGTCTCTTCGGCACAGATACGCAGTATTTT. As protein: CASSDPGLFGTDTQYF.

For this clone: One end of the junction varies from germline; a read error may be responsible. The V call is TRBV7-9, the J call TRBJ2-7; no clear D. CDR1 and CDR2 from the germline V gene are SEHNR and FQNEAQ (reference sequence). The CDR3 is 12 amino acids. CDR3 in amino acids: CSSSSLPYEQYF. CDR3 DNA sequence: TGTTCCAGCAGCTCGCTACCCTACGAGCAGTACTTC.

The V and J genes are TRBV6-6 and TRBJ1-2; 11 bases agree with TRBD1. Losses at the gene ends were 5 bases for V and 7 bases for J; bases not matched to a gene: 6. The CDR3 loop spans 14 amino acids. Germline CDR1 MNHNY, CDR2 SVGAGI (reference sequence). The CDR3 coding sequence is TGTGCCAGCAGTACAGGACAGGGGGCGGGTGGCTACACCTTC. Its translation: CASSTGQGAGGYTF.

This clone was recorded once. This chain uses TRBV18 with TRBJ2-7, with D possibly matching TRBD1 (6 bases). Trimming removed 2 bases from V and 3 bases from J, with 11 bases in between. The CDR3 runs 14 residues. CDR1 is KGHSH, CDR2 LQKENI, per germline. The CDR3 sequence: CASSPGEGGYEQYF. As DNA, the CDR3 is TGTGCCAGCTCACCAGGGGAAGGGGGCTACGAGCAGTACTTC.

This clone was seen a few times. The chain is built from TRBV6-5 and TRBJ2-1; 10 bases line up with TRBD2. This CDR3 has 15 residues. V was clipped by 6 bases and J by 6 bases; unmatched bases: 8. The germline V gene has CDR1 MNHEY and CDR2 SVGAGI. This CDR3 is CASRTAGGPVNEQFF. In nucleotides, the CDR3 is TGTGCCAGCAGAACAGCGGGAGGGCCGGTCAATGAGCAGTTCTTC.

The DNA for the CDR3 is TGTGCCAGCAGCTTAAGGGCTAGCGAGCCCTACAATGAGCAGTTCTTC. Its translation is CASSLRASEPYNEQFF. The V call is TRBV13, the J call TRBJ2-1; possible D gene TRBD2, 6 bases. Germline V gene sequence: CDR1 PRHDT, CDR2 FYEKMQ (reference sequence). This CDR3 is 16 amino acids long. The ends were cut back, 2 bases at V and 2 bases at J, with 13 bases in the middle.

The CDR3 DNA follows: TGTGCCAGCCAAGGACAAAACTATGGCTACACCTTC. Its translation: CASQGQNYGYTF. The V call is TRBV25-1, the J call TRBJ1-2, with TRBD1 as a possible D gene (5 bases). In germline, CDR1 is MGHDK, CDR2 SYGVNS. The V end was cut by 8 bases, the J end by 2 bases, with 9 bases between. CDR3 length: 12 residues.

The gene calls are TRBV2 and TRBJ1-1; the D is unclear. Trimming took off 3 bases at V and 7 bases at J, with 6 bases between the two ends. Germline V gives CDR1 SNHLY, CDR2 FYNNEI. The length of the CDR3 is 11 residues. DNA of the CDR3: TGTGCCAGCAGTGACCCAGGTGAAGCTTTCTTT. It codes for CASSDPGEAFF.

The V call is TRBV7-2, the J call TRBJ2-5; TRBD2 aligns across 8 bases. The V gene's germline CDR1 is SGHTA and CDR2 FQGNSA. Trimming cost V 5 bases and J 2 bases; bases outside gene matches: 10. The CDR3 has 16 amino acids. The CDR3 coding sequence is TGTGCCAGCAGCCCCAGTCGGGGGGGACTACAAGAGACCCAGTACTTC. It is translated as CASSPSRGGLQETQYF.

CDR3 DNA: TGTGCCAGCAGTGAGAGGGGGAGAACTGAAGCTTTCTTT. Amino acids: CASSERGRTEAFF. The chain joins TRBV2 to TRBJ1-1, with a weak D call TRBD1 (6 bases). V lost 3 bases, J lost 5 bases, and 10 bases lay in between. This CDR3 comprises 13 residues. Germline-derived CDR1 and CDR2 are SNHLY and FYNNEI.

V is TRBV5-4 and J is TRBJ1-2, with 8 bases lining up with TRBD1. The CDR3 is 13 residues long. Trimming took 5 bases from V and 5 from J; bases not matched to a gene: 5. Germline CDR1 and CDR2: SGHNT and YYREEE (reference sequence). CDR3 in amino acids: CASRSDRAYGYTF. The CDR3 coding sequence is TGTGCCAGCAGGTCGGACAGGGCTTATGGCTACACCTTC.

In the case of this clone: The sample contains more than one DNA sequence encoding this CDR3. This sequence joins TRBV5-4 and TRBJ1-1; TRBD1 matches at 9 bases. V trimming: 4 bases; J trimming: 1 base; junction bases outside the gene matches: 2. Germline assignment: CDR1 SGHNT and CDR2 YYREEE (reference sequence). This CDR3 has 14 residues. The CDR3 region has the DNA TGTGCCAGCAGCCTGGACAGGGGGAACACTGAAGCTTTCTTT. Its protein is CASSLDRGNTEAFF.

V gene TRBV7-9 combines with J gene TRBJ2-3; D remains unclear. This CDR3 contains 14 residues. Germline V gene data show CDR1 as SEHNR and CDR2 as FQNEAQ (reference sequence). Trimming took off 4 bases at V and 6 bases at J, with 14 bases between the two ends. CDR3 in amino acids: CASSSGGSSDTQYF. The CDR3 nucleotides are TGTGCCAGCAGCTCCGGTGGTAGCTCCGATACGCAGTATTTT.

The sample holds one count of this clone. This chain uses TRBV7-9 with TRBJ1-1; D gene ambiguous. CDR1 is SEHNR, CDR2 FQNEAQ, per germline (reference sequence). The CDR3 is 14 residues long. V was cut by 2 bases and J by 4 bases, with 11 bases left in between. In nucleotides, the CDR3 is TGTGCCAGCAGCTTAATTTTGAGGGTCACTGAAGCTTTCTTT. It specifies CASSLILRVTEAFF. The full variable domain, completed using reference TRBV7-9 and TRBJ1-1, is DTGVSQNPRHKITKRGQNVTFRCDPISEHNRLYWYRQTLGQGPEFLTYFQNEAQLEKSRLLSDRFSAERPKGSFSTLEIQRTEQGDSAMYLCASSLILRVTEAFFGQGTRLTVV.

The rearrangement uses TRBV7-2 and TRBJ2-5; TRBD1 might be the D (7 bases). This CDR3 is built from 15 residues. The V end was cut by 2 bases, the J end by 4 bases, with 14 bases between. The germline V gene has CDR1 SGHTA and CDR2 FQGNSA. Here the CDR3 reads CASSLMGQGGETQYF. CDR3 sequence (DNA): TGTGCCAGCAGCTTAATGGGGCAGGGGGGAGAGACCCAGTACTTC.

This chain joins TRBV2 and TRBJ1-1; 7 bases agree with TRBD1. J was trimmed by 6 bases and V by 0 bases; bases with no gene match: 7. There are 15 residues in the CDR3. The germline V gene has CDR1 SNHLY and CDR2 FYNNEI. In nucleotides, the CDR3 is TGTGCCAGCAGTGAAGCGCTTGACAGGGCTGCTGAAGCTTTCTTT. Translated: CASSEALDRAAEAFF.

The rearrangement uses TRBV10-3 and TRBJ2-1, with 9 positions matching TRBD2. J gave up 8 bases and V 11 bases, and 13 bases lay outside the gene matches. Germline values: CDR1 ENHRY, CDR2 SYGVKD. CDR3 length: 14 residues. The CDR3, as DNA: TGTGCCTCAAGATCCCCGGGACTAGCACATGAGCAGTTCTTC. It translates to CASRSPGLAHEQFF.

V and J are TRBV19 and TRBJ1-1; 8 nucleotides match TRBD1. The CDR3 runs to 16 residues. J lost 0 bases, V lost 4 bases, and 7 bases had no gene match. CDR1 and CDR2 from the germline V gene are LNHDA and SQIVND (reference sequence). The CDR3 DNA follows: TGTGCCAGTAGTACCCAACCGACAGGGGTGAACACTGAAGCTTTCTTT. It translates to CASSTQPTGVNTEAFF.

The chain has TRBV2 and TRBJ2-7; 7 nucleotides match TRBD1. CDR1 and CDR2 (germline): SNHLY, FYNNEI. Trimming removed 6 bases from V and 2 bases from J; junction bases left unmatched: 4. The CDR3 contains 13 residues. The CDR3 DNA follows: TGTGCCAGCAGCTGGGACAGAGCCTACGAGCAGTACTTC. Translation: CASSWDRAYEQYF.